One sample yielded the 4 T cell receptor beta chains listed below, sequenced in a study of blood T cell repertoires in COVID-19. Using immunoSEQ multiplex PCR, the repertoire was profiled, and TCRdb retains in-frame clones only, with some absent. The sample yields more than 150,000 clones, around nine tenths seen once. The sequencing sample was made of peripheral blood. All receptors derive from a man aged 35-49 years with active or convalescent COVID-19.

The V gene is TRBV30, the J gene TRBJ1-6, with 10 bases fitting TRBD1. Germline CDR1 is GTSNPN and CDR2 is SVGIG (reference sequence). V was clipped by 1 base and J by 9 bases; unmatched bases: 0. This CDR3 is 13 amino acids long. CDR3 DNA: TGTGCCTGGAGTGGGGACAGGGGTTCACCCCTCCACTTT. Its protein is CAWSGDRGSPLHF. Based on the CDR3 plus reference TRBV30 and TRBJ1-6, the full variable domain is SQTIHQWPATLVQPVGSPLSLECTVEGTSNPNLYWYRQAAGRGLQLLFYSVGIGQISSEVPQNLSASRPQDRQFILSSKKLLLSDSGFYLCAWSGDRGSPLHFGNGTRLTVT.

The chain employs TRBV4-1 and TRBJ1-1; D perhaps matches TRBD1 (6 bases). Germline V CDR1 and CDR2: MGHRA, YSYEKL. V was trimmed by 0 bases and J by 3 bases, leaving 8 bases between them. The CDR3 covers 14 residues. DNA for the CDR3: TGCGCCAGCAGCCAAGAATACAGGGACACTGAAGCTTTCTTT. It is translated as CASSQEYRDTEAFF.

The chain recombines TRBV30 with TRBJ1-1, with TRBD1 matching 11 bases. The CDR3 loop spans 14 amino acids. With V trimmed by 2 bases and J by 9 bases, 8 bases remained unmatched. Germline CDR1 and CDR2: GTSNPN and SVGIG (reference sequence). CDR3 DNA sequence: TGTGCCTGGAGTCCCGGGACAGGGGGGACCCAAGCTTTCTTT. This sequence encodes CAWSPGTGGTQAFF.

The chain has TRBV7-8 and TRBJ2-3; 10 positions agree with TRBD1. CDR3 length: 16 amino acids. The ends lost 4 bases at V and 2 bases at J; junction bases unmatched: 6. CDR1 SGHVS and CDR2 FQNEAQ come from the germline V gene. DNA of the CDR3: TGTGCCAGCAGCTCGGGACAGGGGACCCCCACAGATACGCAGTATTTT. Translated: CASSSGQGTPTDTQYF.